This section outlines one T cell receptor (beta chain) sequence together with its context. Its antigen remains unknown. The data derive from a study of T-cell memory formation after mild COVID-19. About the study: Largely, the TCR clusters proved donor specific. Points from the study as a whole: Contracting CD4+ clones were located mainly in CM and EM, and CD8+ clones in EMRA. Whereas later expanders leaned CD4+, clones contracting day 15 to 85 showed a balanced CD4/CD8 makeup.

cDNA libraries for TCR alpha and TCR beta, carrying sample barcodes and UMIs, came from 5'RACE with constant-segment primers. TCRdb reprocessed the 5' RACE reads via MiXCR and lists one record per CDR3 protein. The sample holds 250,000 to 400,000 distinct CDR3 sequences; approximately 15% are singletons and the top ten take around 23%. The germline V and J ends were trimmed by 0 bases and 8 bases, with 8 bases remaining between them. Germline V gives CDR1 SGHRS, CDR2 YFSETQ. The CDR3 contains 13 residues. The material sequenced was PBMCs or a T cell subset sorted from them (not recorded which). The receptor comes from a man between 18 and 29 years old who had mild COVID-19 (a few samples of this study predate the infection). Cell type and time point are not known. This sequence joins TRBV5-1 and TRBJ1-4; D possibly corresponds to TRBD1 (5 bases). The CDR3 protein is CASSLAGREKLFF. The CDR3 DNA sequence: TGCGCCAGCAGCTTGGCAGGGCGCGAAAAACTGTTTTTT.